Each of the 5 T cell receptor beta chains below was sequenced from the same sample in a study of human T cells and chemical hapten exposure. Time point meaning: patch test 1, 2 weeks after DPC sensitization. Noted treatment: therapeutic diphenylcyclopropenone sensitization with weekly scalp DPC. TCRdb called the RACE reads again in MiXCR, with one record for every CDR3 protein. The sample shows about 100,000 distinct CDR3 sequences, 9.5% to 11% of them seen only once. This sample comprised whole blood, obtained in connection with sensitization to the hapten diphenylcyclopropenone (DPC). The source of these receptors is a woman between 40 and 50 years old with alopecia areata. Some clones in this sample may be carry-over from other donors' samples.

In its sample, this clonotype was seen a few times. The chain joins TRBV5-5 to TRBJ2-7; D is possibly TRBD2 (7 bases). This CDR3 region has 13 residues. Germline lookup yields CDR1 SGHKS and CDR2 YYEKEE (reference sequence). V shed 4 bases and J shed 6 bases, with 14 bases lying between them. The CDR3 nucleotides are TGTGCCAGCAGCACTGTGCGGGGGCGCGAGCAGTACTTC. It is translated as CASSTVRGREQYF. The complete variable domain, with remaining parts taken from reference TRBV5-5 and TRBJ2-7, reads DAGVTQSPTHLIKTRGQQVTLRCSPISGHKSVSWYQQVLGQGPQFIFQYYEKEERGRGNFPDRFSARQFPNYSSELNVNALLLGDSALYLCASSTVRGREQYFGPGTRLTVT.

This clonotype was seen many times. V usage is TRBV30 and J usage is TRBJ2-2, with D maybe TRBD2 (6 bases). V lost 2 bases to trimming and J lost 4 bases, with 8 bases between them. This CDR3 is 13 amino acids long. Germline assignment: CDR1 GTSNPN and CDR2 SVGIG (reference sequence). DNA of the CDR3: TGTGCCTGGAGTACTAGCAGCACCGGGGAGCTGTTTTTT. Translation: CAWSTSSTGELFF.

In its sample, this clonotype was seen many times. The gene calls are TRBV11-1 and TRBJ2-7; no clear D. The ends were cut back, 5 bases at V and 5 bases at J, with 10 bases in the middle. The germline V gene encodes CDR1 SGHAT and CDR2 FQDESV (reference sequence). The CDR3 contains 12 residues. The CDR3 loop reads CASSLDRDEQYF. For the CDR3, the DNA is TGTGCCAGCAGCCTTGACCGGGACGAGCAGTACTTC.

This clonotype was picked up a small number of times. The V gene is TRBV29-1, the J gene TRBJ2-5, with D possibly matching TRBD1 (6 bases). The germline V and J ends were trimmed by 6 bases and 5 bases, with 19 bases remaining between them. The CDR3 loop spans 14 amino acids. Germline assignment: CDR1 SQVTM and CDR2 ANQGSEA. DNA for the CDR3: TGCAGCGTCGACAAACAGGGTAATAAGGAGACCCAGTACTTC. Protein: CSVDKQGNKETQYF.

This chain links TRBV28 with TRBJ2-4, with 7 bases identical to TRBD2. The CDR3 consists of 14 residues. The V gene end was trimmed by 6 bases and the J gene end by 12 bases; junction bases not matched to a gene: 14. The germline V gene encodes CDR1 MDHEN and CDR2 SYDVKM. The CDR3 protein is CASRSRGGGQGQYF. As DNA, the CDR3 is TGTGCCAGCAGATCCCGCGGGGGTGGGCAGGGTCAGTACTTC.